The 25 T cell receptor beta chains in this list originate from one sample, sequenced in a study of T-cell reconstitution after alpha-beta-depleted transplantation in children. During its preparation, the TCRbeta library received unique molecular identifiers. TCRdb called the PCR reads again in MiXCR, with one record for every CDR3 protein. Among around 410,000 distinct CDR3 sequences listed, roughly a tenth were seen once. The sample consisted of PBMCs from the stem cell graft donor, taken from the stem cell graft. The receptors come from a human donor who donated a stem cell graft to a child with acute myeloid leukemia.

This chain connects TRBV6-5 to TRBJ1-4; D gene ambiguous. This CDR3 is 12 amino acids long. CDR1 is MNHEY, CDR2 SVGAGI, per germline. The V end was cut by 5 bases, the J end by 4 bases, with 5 bases between. The CDR3 sequence: CASSRRNEKLFF. CDR3 bases: TGTGCCAGCAGTCGCCGTAATGAAAAACTGTTTTTT.

This clonotype was observed a handful of times. The rearrangement uses TRBV6-2 or TRBV6-3 and TRBJ2-4; the match to TRBD2 covers 8 bases. The J segment lost 2 bases and the V segment lost 3 bases, leaving 12 bases of the junction unmatched. The CDR3 covers 18 residues. Germline CDR1 MNHEY, CDR2 SVGEGT. CDR3 sequence (DNA): TGTGCCAGCAGTTATCCCCAGAGCGGGAGCGTCACCAAAAACATTCAGTACTTC. This gives the protein CASSYPQSGSVTKNIQYF.

This clonotype was recorded a few times. The CDR3 spells CASTGAGWNTEAFF. The CDR3 bases are TGCGCCAGCACGGGGGCAGGGTGGAACACTGAAGCTTTCTTT. The chain joins TRBV5-1 to TRBJ1-1; weak D call: TRBD1 (6 bases). V shed 6 bases and J shed 1 base, with 13 bases lying between them. The CDR3 extends over 14 amino acids. Germline V gene sequence: CDR1 SGHRS, CDR2 YFSETQ. Supplemented by reference TRBV5-1 and TRBJ1-1, the full variable domain reads KAGVTQTPRYLIKTRGQQVTLSCSPISGHRSVSWYQQTPGQGLQFLFEYFSETQRNKGNFPGRFSGRQFSNSRSEMNVSTLELGDSALYLCASTGAGWNTEAFFGQGTRLTVV.

The V gene is TRBV7-3, the J gene TRBJ2-5; D is possibly TRBD1 (6 bases). Trimming left V 1 base short and J 2 bases short, with 11 bases between. The CDR3 covers 15 residues. Germline loops: CDR1 SGHTA, CDR2 FQGTGA. In DNA form, the CDR3 reads TGTGCCAGCAGCTTAAATCAGGGGACGCAAGAGACCCAGTACTTC. Its translation: CASSLNQGTQETQYF.

This clonotype was counted ten times or more. The gene calls are TRBV7-8 and TRBJ1-2; D possibly corresponds to TRBD1 (5 bases). Deletions cut 5 bases from V and 2 bases from J, with 12 bases between. Germline V gene sequence: CDR1 SGHVS, CDR2 FQNEAQ. This CDR3 contains 14 residues. The CDR3 DNA follows: TGTGCCAGCAGCGGCCTGGGGGGAAACTATGGCTACACCTTC. This encodes CASSGLGGNYGYTF.

The V gene is TRBV20-1, the J gene TRBJ1-6, with 10 bases matching TRBD1. The V and J ends lost 4 bases and 7 bases, in that order; junction bases with no gene match: 7. Germline CDR1 DFQATT, CDR2 SNEGSKA (reference sequence). This CDR3 has 15 residues. The CDR3 DNA is TGCAGTGCTAACGACAGGGGGCCTCGGAATTCACCCCTCCACTTT. This sequence encodes CSANDRGPRNSPLHF.

The table lists this clonotype with a few counts. This chain links TRBV27 with TRBJ2-5; 9 nucleotides match TRBD2. The CDR3 is 16 amino acids. The V and J ends lost 6 bases and 1 base, in that order; junction bases with no gene match: 9. Per the germline V gene, CDR1 is MNHEY and CDR2 is SMNVEV (reference sequence). The DNA of the CDR3 is TGTGCCAGCAGCGTCATCGCGGGGGGGGCCCAAGAGACCCAGTACTTC. It specifies CASSVIAGGAQETQYF.

The genes are TRBV5-6 and TRBJ2-5; D gene uncertain. The germline gives CDR1 SGHDT, CDR2 YYEEEE. The V and J ends lost 1 base and 2 bases respectively, with 12 bases between them. The CDR3 runs to 15 residues. CDR3 nucleotides: TGTGCCAGCAGCTTGTACTATAGGGATCAAGAGACCCAGTACTTC. Translated: CASSLYYRDQETQYF.

This clonotype has just a few counts. The chain recombines TRBV6-5 with TRBJ2-1; 10 nucleotides align to TRBD2. Germline CDR1 is MNHEY and CDR2 is SVGAGI. This CDR3 has 16 amino acids. With 4 bases clipped from V and 9 bases from J, the junction kept 12 bases outside the gene matches. The CDR3 region is CASSSLAGGTSGEQFF. The CDR3 bases are TGTGCCAGCAGTTCGTTAGCGGGGGGTACCTCGGGTGAGCAGTTCTTC.

Ten or more counts support this clonotype. The rearrangement joins TRBV20-1 to TRBJ2-3; tentatively, D is TRBD2 (5 bases). Trimming took off 1 base at V and 4 bases at J, with 15 bases between the two ends. Germline V lookup: CDR1 DFQATT, CDR2 SNEGSKA (reference sequence). The CDR3 is 15 amino acids. CDR3 in DNA: TGCAGTGCTAGAGCCTCCCGGGGAACTGCAGATACGCAGTATTTT. It is translated as CSARASRGTADTQYF.

V usage is TRBV7-2 and J usage is TRBJ2-3; 10 bases are shared with TRBD1. Germline values: CDR1 SGHTA, CDR2 FQGNSA. The CDR3 extends over 16 amino acids. Trimming removed 8 bases from V and 1 base from J; junction bases left unmatched: 9. In DNA, the CDR3 is TGTGCCAGCGACAGGGGGCATTCTTCTGGCACAGATACGCAGTATTTT. It yields the protein CASDRGHSSGTDTQYF.

This chain joins TRBV5-5 and TRBJ2-7; 9 bases match TRBD2. Germline loops: CDR1 SGHKS, CDR2 YYEKEE (reference sequence). V gave up 3 bases and J gave up 0 bases; unmatched junction bases: 7. This CDR3 has 16 amino acids. In nucleotides, the CDR3 is TGTGCCAGCAGCTACGAGCGGGAGGATCTCTCCTACGAGCAGTACTTC. This sequence encodes CASSYEREDLSYEQYF. The full variable domain, in which reference TRBV5-5 and TRBJ2-7 provide the parts outside the CDR3, is DAGVTQSPTHLIKTRGQQVTLRCSPISGHKSVSWYQQVLGQGPQFIFQYYEKEERGRGNFPDRFSARQFPNYSSELNVNALLLGDSALYLCASSYEREDLSYEQYFGPGTRLTVT.

This clonotype came up a few times. The V and J genes are TRBV5-1 and TRBJ2-1; D uncertain. V was cut by 0 bases and J by 7 bases, with 11 bases left in between. This CDR3 comprises 14 residues. Per the germline V gene, CDR1 is SGHRS and CDR2 is YFSETQ. The CDR3 region has the DNA TGCGCCAGCAGCTTGGGACGGATTCTTAATGAGCAGTTCTTC. This encodes CASSLGRILNEQFF.

This clonotype occurred a few times. J is TRBJ1-2 and V is TRBV5-1, with D maybe TRBD1 (6 bases). CDR3 length equals 17 residues. V was clipped by 7 bases and J by 0 bases, with 22 bases between them. In germline, CDR1 is SGHRS, CDR2 YFSETQ. This chain's CDR3 is CASARDGGPHTNYGYTF. CDR3 DNA sequence: TGCGCCAGCGCCCGGGACGGGGGGCCACATACTAACTATGGCTACACCTTC.

This clonotype has more than one count but fewer than ten. The rearrangement joins TRBV5-1 to TRBJ2-7; D is undetermined. V lost 0 bases and J lost 0, with 10 bases in between. CDR1 and CDR2 (germline): SGHRS, YFSETQ. This CDR3 is built from 15 residues. The CDR3 DNA is TGCGCCAGCAGCTTGGTGTCCGGTAGCTCCTACGAGCAGTACGTC. Its translation is CASSLVSGSSYEQYV.

This clonotype turned up a few times. V is TRBV5-1 and J is TRBJ1-1; 7 nucleotides align to TRBD1. Germline CDR1 SGHRS, CDR2 YFSETQ. J lost 0 bases, V lost 3 bases, and 14 bases had no gene match. This CDR3 contains 18 residues. CDR3 protein: CASSYVPGQRSMNTEAFF. For the CDR3, the DNA is TGCGCCAGCAGCTACGTGCCGGGACAGAGATCAATGAACACTGAAGCTTTCTTT.

This clonotype was seen a few times. The rearrangement links TRBV3-1 to TRBJ2-7, with D uncertain. This CDR3 region has 12 residues. Germline loops: CDR1 LGHDT, CDR2 YNNKEL (reference sequence). Trimming pared 2 bases from V and 6 bases from J, leaving 8 bases between. The CDR3 nucleotides are TGTGCCAGCAGCCAATCAAGAGGCGAGCAGTACTTC. It translates to CASSQSRGEQYF.

The J gene is TRBJ2-1, the V gene TRBV6-2 or TRBV6-3; a weak D match, TRBD2 (7 bases). The CDR3 sequence is 17 residues long. Trimming took off 10 bases at V and 9 bases at J, with 31 bases between the two ends. Germline V lookup: CDR1 MNHEY, CDR2 SVGEGT. The DNA of the CDR3 is TGTGCCAACAGAGAAACGGGGTTTGAGGGGGGGCCTGTTGAGCAGTTCTTC. Encoded protein: CANRETGFEGGPVEQFF.

This clonotype was seen a few times. This sequence joins TRBV20-1 and TRBJ2-2; possible D gene TRBD1, 5 bases. V was pared by 0 bases and J by 5 bases, with 16 bases between. This CDR3 has 16 residues. Germline loops: CDR1 DFQATT, CDR2 SNEGSKA (reference sequence). CDR3 region: CSARDISAGLTGELFF. CDR3 nucleotide sequence: TGCAGTGCTAGAGATATAAGTGCAGGGTTAACCGGGGAGCTGTTTTTT.

J is TRBJ1-2 and V is TRBV29-1; D possibly corresponds to TRBD1 (5 bases). V was pared by 6 bases and J by 4 bases, with 15 bases between. CDR1 and CDR2 from the germline V gene are SQVTM and ANQGSEA. The CDR3 is 13 amino acids. CDR3 sequence: CSVGETVGYGYTF. The CDR3 DNA reads as TGCAGCGTCGGGGAGACAGTGGGCTATGGCTACACCTTC.

This chain connects TRBV7-2 to TRBJ2-1; D is unclear. Germline lookup yields CDR1 SGHTA and CDR2 FQGNSA. This CDR3 contains 13 residues. V dropped 5 bases and J dropped 11 bases, with 16 bases sitting between them. The chain's CDR3 is CASSAEQALQQFF. The CDR3 bases are TGTGCCAGCAGCGCAGAGCAGGCCCTCCAGCAGTTCTTC.

This rearrangement joins TRBV5-6 to TRBJ2-2, with 9 bases that match TRBD1. The V and J ends lost 4 bases and 7 bases, in that order; junction bases with no gene match: 8. The CDR3 runs 15 residues. From germline, CDR1 is SGHDT and CDR2 YYEEEE. In nucleotides, the CDR3 is TGTGCCAGCAGCAGCCGGGACAGGGTGATCGGGGAGCTGTTTTTT. As protein: CASSSRDRVIGELFF.

The chain uses TRBV11-3 and TRBJ2-2; D gene unclear. This CDR3 region has 14 residues. The germline gives CDR1 SGHNT, CDR2 YENEEA. The V gene lost 5 bases and the J gene lost 5 bases, with 12 bases spanning the gap. The CDR3 DNA reads as TGTGCCAGCAGCCTCGGCGAACCTACCGGGGAGCTGTTTTTT. It codes for CASSLGEPTGELFF.

This chain connects TRBV15 to TRBJ2-1, with TRBD2 matching 8 bases. The CDR3 covers 16 residues. With V trimmed by 1 base and J by 2 bases, 4 bases remained unmatched. Germline V CDR1 and CDR2: LNHNV, YYDKDF (reference sequence). The CDR3 DNA is TGTGCCACCAGCAGAGGTCGGGAGGGAACCTACAATGAGCAGTTCTTC. Translated: CATSRGREGTYNEQFF.

This clonotype was counted a few times. J is TRBJ2-7 and V is TRBV14, with a weak D call TRBD1 (5 bases). This CDR3 region has 15 residues. Germline loops: CDR1 SGHDN, CDR2 FVKESK. The V and J ends lost 0 bases and 3 bases respectively, with 12 bases between them. The chain's CDR3 is CASSQDPGILYEQYF. The CDR3 DNA reads TGTGCCAGCAGCCAAGACCCAGGGATTCTCTACGAGCAGTACTTC.